Each of the 2 T cell receptor beta chains below was sequenced from the same sample in a study of OX40 agonist ivuxolimab in advanced cancers. Profiled with immunoSEQ multiplex PCR; TCRdb holds only in-frame clones, not every one. The repertoire holds around 40,000 clones, around 81% seen once, with less than 3% in the top ten. Sample: CD4+ or CD8+ T cells sorted from blood, taken in a trial of the OX40 agonist ivuxolimab. All receptors come from an adult with an advanced solid tumor such as melanoma, head and neck, liver or kidney cancer.

V gene TRBV11-3 combines with J gene TRBJ2-1; 8 bases agree with TRBD2. Trimming took 5 bases from V and 7 from J; bases not matched to a gene: 7. The CDR3 sequence is 14 residues long. Germline V gene lookup returns CDR1 SGHNT and CDR2 YENEEA. The CDR3 bases are TGTGCCAGCAGCCCGGGCGGGAGGAGGAATGAGCAGTTCTTC. This encodes CASSPGGRRNEQFF. The full variable domain, with the rest looked up from reference TRBV11-3 and TRBJ2-1, is EAGVVQSPRYKIIEKKQPVAFWCNPISGHNTLYWYLQNLGQGPELLIRYENEEAVDDSQLPKDRFSAERLKGVDSTLKIQPAELGDSAVYLCASSPGGRRNEQFFGPGTRLTVL.

V gene TRBV27 combines with J gene TRBJ2-5, with D maybe TRBD1 (5 bases). This CDR3 comprises 13 residues. Per germline, CDR1 MNHEY and CDR2 SMNVEV (reference sequence). Trimming removed 1 base from V and 12 bases from J, with 15 bases in between. The CDR3 region is CASSLYPPGHEYF. CDR3 nucleotides: TGTGCCAGCAGTTTATACCCCCCAGGGCACGAGTACTTC.